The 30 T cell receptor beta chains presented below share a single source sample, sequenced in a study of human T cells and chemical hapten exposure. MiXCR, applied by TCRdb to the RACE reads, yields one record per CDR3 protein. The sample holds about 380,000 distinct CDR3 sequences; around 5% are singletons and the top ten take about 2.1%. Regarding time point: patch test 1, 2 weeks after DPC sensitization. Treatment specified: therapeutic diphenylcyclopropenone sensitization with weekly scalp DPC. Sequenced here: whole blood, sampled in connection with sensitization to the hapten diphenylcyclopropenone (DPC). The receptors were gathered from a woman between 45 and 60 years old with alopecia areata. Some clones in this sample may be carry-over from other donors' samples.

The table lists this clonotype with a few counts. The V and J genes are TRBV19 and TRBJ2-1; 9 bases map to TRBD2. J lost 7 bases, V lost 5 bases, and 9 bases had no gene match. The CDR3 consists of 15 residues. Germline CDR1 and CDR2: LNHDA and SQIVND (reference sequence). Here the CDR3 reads CASSEAGGFWNEQFF. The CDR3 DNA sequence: TGTGCCAGTAGTGAGGCGGGAGGGTTCTGGAATGAGCAGTTCTTC.

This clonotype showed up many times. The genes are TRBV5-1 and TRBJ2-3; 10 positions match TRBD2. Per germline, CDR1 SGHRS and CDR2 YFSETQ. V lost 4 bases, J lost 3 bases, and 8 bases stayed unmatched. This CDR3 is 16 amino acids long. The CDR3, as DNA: TGCGCCAGCAGCCTGGCAACTAGCGGGAATACAGATACGCAGTATTTT. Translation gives CASSLATSGNTDTQYF.

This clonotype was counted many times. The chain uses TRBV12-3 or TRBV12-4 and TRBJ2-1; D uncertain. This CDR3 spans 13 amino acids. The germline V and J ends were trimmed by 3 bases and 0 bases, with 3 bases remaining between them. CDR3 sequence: CASSFSSYNEQFF. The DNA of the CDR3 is TGTGCCAGCAGTTTCTCCTCCTACAATGAGCAGTTCTTC.

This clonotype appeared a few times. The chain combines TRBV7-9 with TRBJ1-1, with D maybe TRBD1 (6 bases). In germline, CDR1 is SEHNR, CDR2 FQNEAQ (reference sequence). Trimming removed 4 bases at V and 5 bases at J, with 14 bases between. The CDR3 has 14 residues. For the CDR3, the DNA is TGTGCCAGCAGCTCTATAACAGGGAAGACTGAAGCTTTCTTT. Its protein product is CASSSITGKTEAFF.

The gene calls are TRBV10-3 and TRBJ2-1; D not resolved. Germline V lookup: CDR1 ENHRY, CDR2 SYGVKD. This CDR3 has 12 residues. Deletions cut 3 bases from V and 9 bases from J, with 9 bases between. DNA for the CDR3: TGTGCCATCAGTGAATCTCGCGCTGAGCAGTTCTTC. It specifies CAISESRAEQFF.

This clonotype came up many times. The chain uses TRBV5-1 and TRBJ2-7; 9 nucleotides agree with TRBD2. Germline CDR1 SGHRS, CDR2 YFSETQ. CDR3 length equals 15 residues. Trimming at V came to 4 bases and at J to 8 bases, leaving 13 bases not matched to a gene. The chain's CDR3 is CASSLAGQPSEKQYF. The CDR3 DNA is TGCGCCAGCAGCCTAGCGGGACAGCCCTCTGAGAAGCAGTACTTC.

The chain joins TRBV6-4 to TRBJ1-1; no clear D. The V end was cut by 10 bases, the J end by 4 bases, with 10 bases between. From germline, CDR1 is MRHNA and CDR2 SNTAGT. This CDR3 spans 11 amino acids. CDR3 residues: CAITEGTEAFF. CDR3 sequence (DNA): TGTGCCATCACGGAGGGCACTGAAGCTTTCTTT.

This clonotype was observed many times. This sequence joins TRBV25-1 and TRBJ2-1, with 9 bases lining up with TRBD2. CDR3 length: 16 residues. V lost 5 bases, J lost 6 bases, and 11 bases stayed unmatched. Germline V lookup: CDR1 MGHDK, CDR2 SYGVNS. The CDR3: CASSPPGLAALNEQFF. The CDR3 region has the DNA TGTGCCAGCAGTCCGCCGGGACTAGCCGCCCTCAATGAGCAGTTCTTC.

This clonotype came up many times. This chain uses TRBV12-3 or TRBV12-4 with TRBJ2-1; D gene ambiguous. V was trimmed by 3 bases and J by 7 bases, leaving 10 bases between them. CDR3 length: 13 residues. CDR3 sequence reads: CASSFGEFNEQFF. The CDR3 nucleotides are TGTGCCAGCAGTTTTGGAGAGTTTAATGAGCAGTTCTTC.

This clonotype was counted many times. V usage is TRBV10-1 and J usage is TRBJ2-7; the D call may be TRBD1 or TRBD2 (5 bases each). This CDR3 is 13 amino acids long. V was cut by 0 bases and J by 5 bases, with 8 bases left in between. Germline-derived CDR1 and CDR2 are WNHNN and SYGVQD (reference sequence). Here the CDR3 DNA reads TGCGCCAGCAGTGAGTCCGGGGCGCACGAGCAGTACTTC. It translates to CASSESGAHEQYF.

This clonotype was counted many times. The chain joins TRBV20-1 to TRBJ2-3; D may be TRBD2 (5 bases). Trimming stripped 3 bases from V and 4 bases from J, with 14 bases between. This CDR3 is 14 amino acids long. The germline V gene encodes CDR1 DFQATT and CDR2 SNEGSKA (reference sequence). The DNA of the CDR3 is TGCAGTGCTAGCCCCGTCGGGGATTCAGATACGCAGTATTTT. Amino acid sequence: CSASPVGDSDTQYF.

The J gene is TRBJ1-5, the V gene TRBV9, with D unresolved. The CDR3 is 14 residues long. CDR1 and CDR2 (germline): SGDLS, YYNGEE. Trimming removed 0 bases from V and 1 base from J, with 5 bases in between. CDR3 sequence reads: CASSVDASNQPQHF. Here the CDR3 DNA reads TGTGCCAGCAGCGTAGACGCAAGCAATCAGCCCCAGCATTTT.

DNA of the CDR3: TGCGCCAGCAGCCCCAGGGGGCAGGGCTATGGCTACACCTTC. Protein product: CASSPRGQGYGYTF. The chain combines TRBV5-1 with TRBJ1-2; 8 nucleotides line up with TRBD1. This CDR3 has 14 residues. The J segment lost 4 bases and the V segment lost 4 bases, leaving 6 bases of the junction unmatched. In germline, CDR1 is SGHRS, CDR2 YFSETQ.

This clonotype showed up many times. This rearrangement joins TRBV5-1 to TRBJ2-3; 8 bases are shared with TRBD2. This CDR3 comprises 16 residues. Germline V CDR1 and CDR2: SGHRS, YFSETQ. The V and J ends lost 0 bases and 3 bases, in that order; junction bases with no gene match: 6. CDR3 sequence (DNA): TGCGCCAGCAGCTTGGAGGTAGCGGGGCCGACAGATACGCAGTATTTT. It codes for CASSLEVAGPTDTQYF.

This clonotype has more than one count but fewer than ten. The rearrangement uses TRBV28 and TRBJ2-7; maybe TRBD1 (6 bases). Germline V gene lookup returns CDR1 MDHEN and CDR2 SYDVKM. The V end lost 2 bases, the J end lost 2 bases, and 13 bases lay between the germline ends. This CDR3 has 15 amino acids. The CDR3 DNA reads TGTGCCAGCAGTTTACCCTGGACAGCTACCTACGAGCAGTACTTC. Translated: CASSLPWTATYEQYF.

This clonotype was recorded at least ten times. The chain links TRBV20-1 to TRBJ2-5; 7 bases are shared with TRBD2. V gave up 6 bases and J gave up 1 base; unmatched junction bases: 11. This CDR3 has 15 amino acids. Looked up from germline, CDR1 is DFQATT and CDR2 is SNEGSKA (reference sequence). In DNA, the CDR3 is TGCAGTGCACCCCTCAGCGGGGCTAGCCAAGAGACCCAGTACTTC. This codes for CSAPLSGASQETQYF.

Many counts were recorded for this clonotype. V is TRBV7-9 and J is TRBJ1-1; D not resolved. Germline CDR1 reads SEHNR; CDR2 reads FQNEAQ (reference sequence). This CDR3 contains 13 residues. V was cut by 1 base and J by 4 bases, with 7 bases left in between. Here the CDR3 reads CASSLEAGTEAFF. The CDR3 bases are TGTGCCAGCAGCTTAGAAGCAGGCACTGAAGCTTTCTTT.

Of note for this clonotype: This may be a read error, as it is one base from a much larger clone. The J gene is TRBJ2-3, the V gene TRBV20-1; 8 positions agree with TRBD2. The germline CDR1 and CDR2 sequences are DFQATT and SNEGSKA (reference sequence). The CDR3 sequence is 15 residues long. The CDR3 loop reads CSASWISGATDAQYF. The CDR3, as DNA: TGCAGTGCTAGTTGGATTAGCGGGGCGACAGATGCGCAGTATTTT.

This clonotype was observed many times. CDR3 in DNA: TGTGCCAGCAGTCAGGGGGCGGATGGCTACACCTTC. Translating it yields CASSQGADGYTF. This rearrangement joins TRBV28 to TRBJ1-2; 8 bases agree with TRBD1. The CDR3 runs to 12 residues. V lost 5 bases and J lost 6; bases outside the gene matches: 2. Per germline, CDR1 MDHEN and CDR2 SYDVKM.

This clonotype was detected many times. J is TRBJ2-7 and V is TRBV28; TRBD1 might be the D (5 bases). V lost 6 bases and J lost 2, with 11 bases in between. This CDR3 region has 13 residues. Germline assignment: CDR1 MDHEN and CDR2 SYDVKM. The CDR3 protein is CASRPDSTYEQYF. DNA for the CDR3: TGTGCCAGCAGGCCAGACAGTACCTACGAGCAGTACTTC.

Written as DNA, the CDR3 is TGTGCCAGGGGGACAGTTATGACGGGGGCTTTCTTT. This gives the protein CARGTVMTGAFF. J is TRBJ1-1 and V is TRBV2; 7 bases fit TRBD1. Germline-derived CDR1 and CDR2 are SNHLY and FYNNEI. The CDR3 spans 12 residues. Trimming removed 9 bases from V and 11 bases from J; junction bases left unmatched: 12. The entire variable domain, with the rest obtained from reference TRBV2 and TRBJ1-1, is as follows: EPEVTQTPSHQVTQMGQEVILRCVPISNHLYFYWYRQILGQKVEFLVSFYNNEISEKSEIFDDQFSVERPDGSNFTLKIRSTKLEDSAMYFCARGTVMTGAFFGQGTRLTVV.

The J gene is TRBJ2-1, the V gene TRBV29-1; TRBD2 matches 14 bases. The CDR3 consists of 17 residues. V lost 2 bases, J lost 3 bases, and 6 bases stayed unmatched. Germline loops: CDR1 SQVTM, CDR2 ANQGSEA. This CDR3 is CSVESGLAGEDYNEQFF. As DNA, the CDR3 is TGCAGCGTTGAATCGGGACTAGCGGGAGAAGACTACAATGAGCAGTTCTTC.

The CDR3 sequence is CASSPNPPSEQYF. DNA for the CDR3: TGTGCCAGCTCACCCAACCCCCCGAGCGAGCAGTACTTC. This chain links TRBV18 with TRBJ2-7; D not certain. Deletions cut 3 bases from V and 6 bases from J, with 12 bases between. The CDR3 length is 13 residues. Germline lookup yields CDR1 KGHSH and CDR2 LQKENI.

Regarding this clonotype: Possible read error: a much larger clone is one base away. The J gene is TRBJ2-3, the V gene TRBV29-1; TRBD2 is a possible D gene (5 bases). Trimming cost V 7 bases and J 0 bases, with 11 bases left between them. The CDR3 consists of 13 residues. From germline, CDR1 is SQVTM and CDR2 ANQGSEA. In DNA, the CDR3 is TGCAGCGGTTGGAGCGGAAGCACAGATACGCAGTATTTT. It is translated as CSGWSGSTDTQYF.

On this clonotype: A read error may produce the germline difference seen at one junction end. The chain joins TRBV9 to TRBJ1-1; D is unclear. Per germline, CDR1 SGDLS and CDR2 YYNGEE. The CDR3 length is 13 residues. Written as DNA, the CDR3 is TGTACCAGCAGCGTAGCGGGGAACACTGAAGCTTTCTTT. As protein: CTSSVAGNTEAFF.

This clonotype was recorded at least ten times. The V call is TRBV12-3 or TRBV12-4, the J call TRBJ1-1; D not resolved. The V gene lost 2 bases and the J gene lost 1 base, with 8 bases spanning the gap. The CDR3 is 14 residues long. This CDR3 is CASSLRGGNTEAFF. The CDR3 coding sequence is TGTGCCAGCAGTTTAAGAGGAGGGAACACTGAAGCTTTCTTT.

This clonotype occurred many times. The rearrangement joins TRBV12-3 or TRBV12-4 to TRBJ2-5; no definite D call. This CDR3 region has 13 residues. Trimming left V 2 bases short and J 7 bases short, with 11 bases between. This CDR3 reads CASSLSSGGTQYF. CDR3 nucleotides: TGTGCCAGCAGTTTATCGTCCGGTGGGACCCAGTACTTC.

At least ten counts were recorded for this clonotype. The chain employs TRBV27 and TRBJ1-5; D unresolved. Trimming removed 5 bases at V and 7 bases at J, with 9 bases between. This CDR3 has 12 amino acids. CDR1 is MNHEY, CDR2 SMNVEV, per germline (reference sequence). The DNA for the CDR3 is TGTGCCAGCAGTCCGCACGGACAGCCCCAGCATTTT. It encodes CASSPHGQPQHF.

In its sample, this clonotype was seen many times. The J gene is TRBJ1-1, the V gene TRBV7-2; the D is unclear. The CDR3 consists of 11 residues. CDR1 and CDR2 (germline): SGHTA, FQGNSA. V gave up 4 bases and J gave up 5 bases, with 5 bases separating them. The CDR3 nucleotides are TGTGCCAGCAGCTGGGAGACTGAAGCTTTCTTT. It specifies CASSWETEAFF. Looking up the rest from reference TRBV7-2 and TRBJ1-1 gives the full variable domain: GAGVSQSPSNKVTEKGKDVELRCDPISGHTALYWYRQSLGQGLEFLIYFQGNSAPDKSGLPSDRFSAERTGGSVSTLTIQRTQQEDSAVYLCASSWETEAFFGQGTRLTVV.

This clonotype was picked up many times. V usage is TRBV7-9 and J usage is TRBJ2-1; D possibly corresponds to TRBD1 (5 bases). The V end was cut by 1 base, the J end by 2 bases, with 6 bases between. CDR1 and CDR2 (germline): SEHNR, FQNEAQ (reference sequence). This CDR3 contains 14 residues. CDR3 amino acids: CASSLVGAYNEQFF. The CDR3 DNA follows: TGTGCCAGCAGCTTAGTAGGGGCCTACAATGAGCAGTTCTTC.